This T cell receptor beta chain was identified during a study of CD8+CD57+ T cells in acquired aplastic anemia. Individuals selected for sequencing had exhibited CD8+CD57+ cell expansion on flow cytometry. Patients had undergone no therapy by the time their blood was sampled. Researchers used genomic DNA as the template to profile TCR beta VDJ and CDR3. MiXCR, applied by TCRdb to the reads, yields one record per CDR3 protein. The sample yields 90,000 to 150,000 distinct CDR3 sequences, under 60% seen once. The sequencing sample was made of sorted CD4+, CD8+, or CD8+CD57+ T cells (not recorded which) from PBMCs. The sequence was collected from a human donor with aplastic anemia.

CDR3 DNA: TGTGCCAGCAGCTTAGAAAGCGGGGGCTCCTACGAGCAGTACTTC. As protein: CASSLESGGSYEQYF. This chain joins TRBV7-9 and TRBJ2-7; the match to TRBD2 covers 8 bases. The junction had 2 bases not matched to a gene; V was cut back by 1 base and J by 0 bases. CDR1 and CDR2 (germline): SEHNR, FQNEAQ (reference sequence). The CDR3 covers 15 residues.